This T cell receptor beta chain was profiled in a study of blood T cell repertoires in COVID-19. Turning to the study itself: Acute and convalescent COVID-19 samples came from the United States, Italy and Spain.

This CDR3 contains 13 residues. V lost 7 bases to trimming and J lost 1 base; unmatched junction nucleotides: 3. The germline V gene has CDR1 SQVTM and CDR2 ANQGSEA. Original data processing: How many nucleated cells were present was estimated from reference gene primer amplification. Method: immunoSEQ multiplex PCR; TCRdb's copy keeps in-frame clones and lacks some. The V and J calls and the clone size are those of that table, but D and trimming were determined from the DNA. The repertoire consists of 130,000 to 150,000 clones, with roughly 80% occurring once and the leading ten covering roughly 7.7%. This clone was counted between two and nine times.

Specimen: peripheral blood. The TCR comes from a human donor with acute or convalescent COVID-19. The donor label of this sample is uncertain. The genes are TRBV29-1 and TRBJ1-3, with 8 positions matching TRBD1. For the CDR3, the DNA is TGCAGCGCCCACAGGGGGTCTGGAAACACCATATATTTT. Amino acid sequence: CSAHRGSGNTIYF.